Reported below is one TCR beta chain. The source of the sample is a study of blood T cells in healthy people across ages. Using a J-beta primer mix together with a sample-barcoded 5' primer, a second PCR was run for about 6 to 12 cycles. TCRdb independently ran MiXCR on the 5' RACE reads; one entry per CDR3 protein. Of around 1.1 million distinct CDR3 sequences in the sample, around two fifths are singletons; the top ten hold around 12%. The receptor was isolated from a young man in good health. Sequences were obtained from blood.

CDR3 sequence reads: CASSSRLAGGLHNEQYF. Here the CDR3 DNA reads TGTGCCAGCAGTTCCCGACTAGCGGGGGGTTTGCACAATGAGCAGTACTTC. The V call is TRBV12-3 or TRBV12-4, the J call TRBJ2-5; 13 bases match TRBD2. J was trimmed by 11 bases and V by 4 bases; bases with no gene match: 16. This CDR3 is built from 17 residues.